These 2 T cell receptor beta chains share one sample of origin, sequenced in a study of blood T cell repertoires in COVID-19. Sequenced by immunoSEQ multiplex PCR; TCRdb stores in-frame clones only, minus some. Among fewer than 300,000 clones listed, over 75% were seen once. Sample: PBMCs or T cells enriched from blood (not recorded which). The receptors here all came from a young woman who had recovered from COVID-19.

The V gene is TRBV10-3, the J gene TRBJ1-4; D might be TRBD1 (6 bases). Germline assignment: CDR1 ENHRY and CDR2 SYGVKD. The CDR3 covers 13 residues. The V gene lost 8 bases and the J gene lost 7 bases, with 14 bases spanning the gap. The CDR3 DNA sequence: TGTGCCATCGCGGAGGACAGAGCTGAAAAACTGTTTTTT. It yields the protein CAIAEDRAEKLFF.

V and J are TRBV28 and TRBJ1-2, with a weak D call TRBD1 (5 bases). Germline V gives CDR1 MDHEN, CDR2 SYDVKM. V was trimmed by 4 bases and J by 4 bases, leaving 19 bases between them. The CDR3 length is 16 residues. The DNA for the CDR3 is TGTGCCAGCAGTTCCGAGGACAAGGCGGTTCGCTATGGCTACACCTTC. It yields the protein CASSSEDKAVRYGYTF.